This T cell receptor (beta chain) was obtained from a study of control samples from healthy donors and cancer patients. Clones were read by immunoSEQ multiplex PCR, and TCRdb kept only the in-frame ones, dropping some. This table holds about 18,000 clones, about 85% found once. Per the germline V gene, CDR1 is SEHNR and CDR2 is FQNEAQ (reference sequence). The CDR3 has 17 amino acids. V shed 2 bases and J shed 5 bases, with 19 bases lying between them. Within the sample, this clone is large. The chain has TRBV7-9 and TRBJ1-5; the D is unclear. Sequenced input: PBMCs. The clonotype was recovered from a woman in her sixties or seventies with lung cancer. The CDR3 is CASSLKTGHLAHQPQHF. CDR3 DNA sequence: TGTGCCAGCAGCTTAAAGACTGGCCACTTAGCACATCAGCCCCAGCATTTT.